Listed below are T cell receptor beta chains from one sample, sequenced in a study of blood T cell repertoires in COVID-19. Measured with immunoSEQ multiplex PCR; TCRdb has only the in-frame clones, and not every one. The repertoire includes 40,000 to 50,000 clones, about 88% of them detected once, and 5% sits in the top ten. The sequenced sample was peripheral blood. The receptors were sampled from a man aged 40-55 years with active COVID-19. Both conserved end residues are part of each CDR3. Each record gives: D gene, J gene, clone size, V gene, CDR3 DNA, CDR3 protein. D genes are given only for firm matches. Only part of the rows carry a size: once, few, many, or a class if the clone is expanded.

TRBD1	TRBJ1-2	.	TRBV10-3	TGTGCCACAGGGGGGCCCGTAGGCTACACCTTC	CATGGPVGYTF
TRBD1	TRBJ2-3	.	TRBV7-9	TGTGCCAGCAGTGGGACAGGTAGCACAGATACGCAGTATTTT	CASSGTGSTDTQYF
.	TRBJ2-7	.	TRBV2	TGTGCCAGCAGTAAAATCGGAGCGGTTGCTGAGTTCCACGAGCAGTACTTC	CASSKIGAVAEFHEQYF
.	TRBJ2-2	.	TRBV18	TGTGCCAGCTCACAAGGGGAGGCCGGGGAGCTGTTTTTT	CASSQGEAGELFF
TRBD2	TRBJ2-1	.	TRBV11-2	TGTGCCAGCAGCTTAGTCGGGGGACTAGGAGTGGATGAGCAGTTCTTC	CASSLVGGLGVDEQFF
TRBD1	TRBJ1-2	.	TRBV6-6	TGTGCCAGCAGTTTGACGGGACAGAACAACTATGGCTACACCTTC	CASSLTGQNNYGYTF
TRBD2	TRBJ2-1	.	TRBV30	TGTGCCGGGGGACTAGCGGAAGATGAGCAGTTCTTC	CAGGLAEDEQFF
TRBD1	TRBJ1-2	.	TRBV6-5	TGTGCCAGCAGAGACTGGACAGGGACGAGAGGTGGCTACACCTTC	CASRDWTGTRGGYTF
TRBD2	TRBJ2-1	once	TRBV7-6	TGTGCCAGCACAGCCTACTCCGGGACTAGCGGTTACAATGAGCAGTTCTTC	CASTAYSGTSGYNEQFF
TRBD1	TRBJ1-6	.	TRBV11-2	TGTGCCAGCAGCTTGGCAGGGGGCTCCGATAATTCACCCCTCCACTTT	CASSLAGGSDNSPLHF
TRBD2	TRBJ2-4	.	TRBV4-2	TGTGCCAGCAGCCAAGATAGCGTGTCGCGGGAGGTTCCCCATGGGAACATTCAGTACTTC	CASSQDSVSREVPHGNIQYF
.	TRBJ1-2	.	TRBV5-6	TGTGCCAGCAGCGAGGGCGGCCCGATCGGCTACACCTTC	CASSEGGPIGYTF
.	TRBJ2-7	.	TRBV5-1	TGCGCCAGCAGCCCGGTTGGAGGGAGGCCCAGCTCCTACGAGCAGTACTTC	CASSPVGGRPSSYEQYF
.	TRBJ2-1	.	TRBV6-2/TRBV6-3	TGTGCCAGCAGTCGCCTGACAGGGTACGGGGGTGAGCAGTTCTTC	CASSRLTGYGGEQFF
TRBD2	TRBJ2-3	.	TRBV5-5	TGTGCCAGCAGCAAAAGCTTAGGACTAGCGGGAGAATCGGATACGCAGTATTTT	CASSKSLGLAGESDTQYF
TRBD1	TRBJ2-1	.	TRBV27	TGTGCCAGCAGTCCGGAGACAGGGGGGCCCTACAATGAGCAGTTCTTC	CASSPETGGPYNEQFF
.	TRBJ1-2	.	TRBV3-1/TRBV3-2	TGTGCCAGTTCGGACAGTTGGGGCTACACCTTC	CASSDSWGYTF
.	TRBJ2-1	few	TRBV3-1/TRBV3-2	TGTGCCAGCAGCCAGTTTCTTTCCTCCTACAATGAGCAGTTCTTC	CASSQFLSSYNEQFF
TRBD1	TRBJ2-5	.	TRBV19	TGTGCCAGTCGACAGGGGGTCCAAGAGACCCAGTACTTC	CASRQGVQETQYF
.	TRBJ1-1	.	TRBV5-1	TGCGCCAGCAGCTCCGGACACAGATTAACGAACACTGAAGCTTTCTTT	CASSSGHRLTNTEAFF
TRBD1	TRBJ2-1	.	TRBV4-1	TGCGCCAGCAGCCAAGATTTGGGACAGGGATGGAGTGAGCAGTTCTTC	CASSQDLGQGWSEQFF
.	TRBJ1-2	.	TRBV11-2	TGTGCCAGCAGCTTAGCCGGTAACTATGGCTACACCTTC	CASSLAGNYGYTF
TRBD2	TRBJ2-3	.	TRBV27	TGTGCCAGCAGTTTATATTGCCGACTAGCGGGATGCACAGATACGCAGTATTTT	CASSLYCRLAGCTDTQYF
TRBD2	TRBJ2-2	.	TRBV6-1	TGTGCCAGCAGTGACCCCCTATCTCTAGCGGGGTCGAACACCGGGGAGCTGTTTTTT	CASSDPLSLAGSNTGELFF
.	TRBJ1-1	.	TRBV29-1	TGCAGCGTTTCCGGGGGGGGAGACACTGAAGCTTTCTTT	CSVSGGGDTEAFF
.	TRBJ2-5	.	TRBV7-2	TGTGCCAGCAGCTTAGCCTTGCGGATAACTAGTGGAAGATCCGAAGAGACCCAGTACTTC	CASSLALRITSGRSEETQYF
TRBD2	TRBJ2-3	.	TRBV29-1	TGCAGCCTCCTAGGAGTAGCGGGCTCTAAAGACGATACGCAGTATTTT	CSLLGVAGSKDDTQYF
TRBD2	TRBJ2-2	.	TRBV4-2	TGTGCCAGCAGCCAAGGTGGCGGGGGATCGAACACCGGGGAGCTGTTTTTT	CASSQGGGGSNTGELFF
TRBD1	TRBJ1-1	.	TRBV6-5	TGTGCCAGCAGTACGACCCTACAGGGGCGAGCTTTCTTT	CASSTTLQGRAFF
TRBD1	TRBJ1-5	once	TRBV28	TGTGCCAGCAGTGGGACAGTCAATCAGCCCCAGCATTTT	CASSGTVNQPQHF
TRBD2	TRBJ2-3	once	TRBV9	TGTGCCAGCAGCGTCGCGGGGGGGTATTGGGCTGGGGCGCAGTATTTT	CASSVAGGYWAGAQYF
TRBD2	TRBJ2-5	once	TRBV28	TGTGCCAGCACTAGCGGGATCCAAGAGACCCAGTACTTC	CASTSGIQETQYF
.	TRBJ1-1	.	TRBV28	TGTGCCAGCATTGGAGGGGCTGAGAACACTGAAGCTTTCTTT	CASIGGAENTEAFF
.	TRBJ1-3	.	TRBV6-1	TGTGCCAGCAGTGAACTCTCTGGAAACACCATATATTTT	CASSELSGNTIYF
.	TRBJ2-1	.	TRBV30	TGTGCCTGGAGTCCCCCAGGGTATGAGCAGTTCTTC	CAWSPPGYEQFF
.	TRBJ2-5	.	TRBV30	TGTGCCTGGAGTGTACTGGGCAGGGGAGGGCAAGAGACCCAGTACTTC	CAWSVLGRGGQETQYF
.	TRBJ2-3	.	TRBV7-3	TGTGCCAGCAGCCCTCTCCTTAGCACAGATACGCAGTATTTT	CASSPLLSTDTQYF
TRBD1	TRBJ2-7	.	TRBV5-1	TGCGCCAGCAGCTGGGGGACAGGGCGGAACGAGCAGTACTTC	CASSWGTGRNEQYF
.	TRBJ1-1	.	TRBV11-2	TGTGCCAGCGGCAGGGTAAATGATGAAGCTTTCTTT	CASGRVNDEAFF
TRBD2	TRBJ2-3	.	TRBV19	TGTGCCAGTAGTCTCGGACTAGCGGGGGGGGCGGCAGATACGCAGTATTTT	CASSLGLAGGAADTQYF
TRBD1	TRBJ1-6	.	TRBV30	TGTGCCTGGAGGGGCGGACAGGGGGCATCACCCCTCCACTTT	CAWRGGQGASPLHF
TRBD1	TRBJ1-6	.	TRBV25-1	TGTGCCAGCAGCGACCGGGACAGGGGATTCCCTTCACCCCTCCACTTT	CASSDRDRGFPSPLHF
TRBD1	TRBJ2-7	.	TRBV29-1	TGCAGCGTTACCAGACAGGGGACCCCTTACGAGCAGTACTTC	CSVTRQGTPYEQYF
.	TRBJ2-1	.	TRBV5-1	TGCGCCAGCAGCTTGGTCGGTCTTGGCGGGGCCCCATACAATGAGCAGTTCTTC	CASSLVGLGGAPYNEQFF
.	TRBJ2-1	once	TRBV3-1/TRBV3-2	TGTGCCAGCAGCCAGCCTGGGAGAGCCTCCTACAATGAGCAGTTCTTC	CASSQPGRASYNEQFF
TRBD1	TRBJ2-7	.	TRBV9	TGTGCCAGCAGCGTAAACAGGGGCGGGCCTACCTACGAGCAGTACTTC	CASSVNRGGPTYEQYF
.	TRBJ1-5	.	TRBV28	TGTGCCAGCAGCCTCTGGCGGGGGGGAGGCAATCAGCCCCAGCATTTT	CASSLWRGGGNQPQHF
.	TRBJ1-2	.	TRBV3-1/TRBV3-2	TGTGCCAGCAGCCAAGGGGTGACAGGCCTCGTTAATGGCTACACCTTC	CASSQGVTGLVNGYTF
.	TRBJ2-2	.	TRBV7-3	TGTGCCAGCAGCTTAGAGGCAGGGGCCGGGGAGCTGTTTTTT	CASSLEAGAGELFF
TRBD1	TRBJ1-2	few	TRBV4-1	TGCGCCAGCAAGAGACAGGGTGGACAGATGTCGGGCTACACCTTC	CASKRQGGQMSGYTF
TRBD1	TRBJ1-4	.	TRBV11-2	TGTGCCAGCAGCTCCGGGACAGCTTTTGAAAAACTGTTTTTT	CASSSGTAFEKLFF
TRBD2	TRBJ2-3	.	TRBV5-1	TGCGCCAGCAGCTTGGCAGCTAGCGGGTTGGGGGATACGCAGTATTTT	CASSLAASGLGDTQYF